A selection of T cell receptor beta chains follows, all from one sample in a study of shared clonotypes between healthy human individuals. The assay was immunoSEQ multiplex PCR, and TCRdb's table has in-frame clones only and misses some. This sample has more than 2 million clones; 95% occur once, and the top ten carry around 0.13%. The sample was naive CD4+ T cells sorted from blood. The receptors were gathered from a young man in good health. Both conserved end residues are part of each CDR3. The order of the fields is clone size, J gene, V gene, D gene, CDR3 protein, CDR3 DNA. D genes are given only for firm matches. Size is stated for part of the rows, as once, few or many counts, or as a class when the clone is expanded.

abundance: .; j_gene: TRBJ1-5; v_gene: TRBV30; d_gene: TRBD1; CDR3aa: CAWSLGGRNQPQHF; CDR3nt: TGTGCCTGGAGCCTAGGGGGCAGAAATCAGCCCCAGCATTTT
abundance: .; j_gene: TRBJ1-1; v_gene: TRBV7-9; d_gene: TRBD1; CDR3aa: CASSRRAPQGAHTEAFF; CDR3nt: TGTGCCAGCAGCCGCCGGGCCCCACAGGGGGCGCACACTGAAGCTTTCTTT
abundance: .; j_gene: TRBJ2-2; v_gene: TRBV27; d_gene: TRBD2; CDR3aa: CASSLLTSGRSGELFF; CDR3nt: TGTGCCAGCAGTTTATTGACTAGCGGGAGATCCGGGGAGCTGTTTTTT
abundance: .; j_gene: TRBJ1-3; v_gene: TRBV7-2; d_gene: TRBD1; CDR3aa: CASSEGQGRGNTIYF; CDR3nt: TGTGCCAGCAGCGAGGGACAGGGGCGAGGAAACACCATATATTTT
abundance: once; j_gene: TRBJ1-5; v_gene: TRBV2; d_gene: .; CDR3aa: CASSESGSRQPQHF; CDR3nt: TGTGCCAGCAGTGAGTCCGGGTCAAGGCAGCCCCAGCATTTT
abundance: .; j_gene: TRBJ2-2; v_gene: TRBV5-4; d_gene: TRBD2; CDR3aa: CASSIAGGDTGELFF; CDR3nt: TGTGCCAGCAGCATAGCGGGAGGGGACACCGGGGAGCTGTTTTTT
abundance: .; j_gene: TRBJ1-3; v_gene: TRBV4-3; d_gene: .; CDR3aa: CASSQDETVSGNTIYF; CDR3nt: TGCGCCAGCAGCCAAGATGAAACGGTCTCTGGAAACACCATATATTTT
abundance: .; j_gene: TRBJ1-1; v_gene: TRBV6-1; d_gene: TRBD1; CDR3aa: CASSLGQGVTEAFF; CDR3nt: TGTGCCAGCAGCCTGGGACAGGGGGTCACTGAAGCTTTCTTT
abundance: once; j_gene: TRBJ1-4; v_gene: TRBV25-1; d_gene: TRBD1; CDR3aa: CASSGGTGFTNEKLFF; CDR3nt: TGTGCCAGCAGTGGGGGGACAGGGTTTACTAATGAAAAACTGTTTTTT
abundance: .; j_gene: TRBJ2-1; v_gene: TRBV11-2; d_gene: .; CDR3aa: CASSFGGAPYNEQFF; CDR3nt: TGTGCCAGCAGCTTCGGGGGCGCTCCCTACAATGAGCAGTTCTTC
abundance: few; j_gene: TRBJ2-7; v_gene: TRBV10-3; d_gene: .; CDR3aa: CAISDGNYEQYF; CDR3nt: TGTGCCATCAGTGATGGCAACTACGAGCAGTACTTC
abundance: .; j_gene: TRBJ1-6; v_gene: TRBV6-5; d_gene: .; CDR3aa: CASNQVAGSPLHF; CDR3nt: TGTGCCAGCAATCAGGTGGCCGGTTCACCCCTCCACTTT
abundance: .; j_gene: TRBJ1-3; v_gene: TRBV6-5; d_gene: .; CDR3aa: CASSPGTSGNTIYF; CDR3nt: TGTGCCAGCAGTCCTGGGACTTCGGGAAACACCATATATTTT
abundance: .; j_gene: TRBJ1-2; v_gene: TRBV7-9; d_gene: .; CDR3aa: CASSLVGNYGYTF; CDR3nt: TGTGCCAGCAGCTTAGTAGGAAACTATGGCTACACCTTC
abundance: .; j_gene: TRBJ1-5; v_gene: TRBV6-6; d_gene: TRBD1; CDR3aa: CASSYLGQLNQPQHF; CDR3nt: TGTGCCAGCAGTTACTTGGGACAGCTCAATCAGCCCCAGCATTTT
abundance: .; j_gene: TRBJ2-1; v_gene: TRBV6-1; d_gene: .; CDR3aa: CASSEAVMEFSYNEQFF; CDR3nt: TGTGCCAGCAGTGAAGCGGTTATGGAATTCTCCTACAATGAGCAGTTCTTC
abundance: .; j_gene: TRBJ1-2; v_gene: TRBV10-2; d_gene: .; CDR3aa: CASSESRGSGYGYTF; CDR3nt: TGCGCCAGCAGTGAGTCGAGGGGCTCGGGCTATGGCTACACCTTC
abundance: few; j_gene: TRBJ1-6; v_gene: TRBV27; d_gene: .; CDR3aa: CASSTVGLPLHF; CDR3nt: TGTGCCAGCAGTACGGTAGGCCTCCCCCTCCACTTT
abundance: .; j_gene: TRBJ2-2; v_gene: TRBV29-1; d_gene: TRBD1; CDR3aa: CSVGQGPTGELFF; CDR3nt: TGCAGCGTCGGACAGGGGCCCACCGGGGAGCTGTTTTTT
abundance: .; j_gene: TRBJ2-1; v_gene: TRBV5-4; d_gene: TRBD2; CDR3aa: CASSPDTSGRGYEQFF; CDR3nt: TGTGCCAGCAGCCCGGATACTAGCGGGAGAGGTTATGAGCAGTTCTTC
abundance: .; j_gene: TRBJ2-3; v_gene: TRBV5-6; d_gene: .; CDR3aa: CASSWGAKDTQYF; CDR3nt: TGTGCCAGCAGCTGGGGGGCGAAAGATACGCAGTATTTT
abundance: .; j_gene: TRBJ2-5; v_gene: TRBV5-5; d_gene: TRBD2; CDR3aa: CASSWGTSGIQETQYF; CDR3nt: TGTGCCAGCAGCTGGGGGACTAGCGGGATCCAAGAGACCCAGTACTTC